The entry below gives a single T cell receptor (beta chain) sequence along with its context. The source of the sample is a study of Tregs in tolerant kidney transplant recipients. Germline CDR1 WNHNN, CDR2 SYGVQD (reference sequence). This CDR3 comprises 19 residues. V shed 3 bases and J 4 bases; nucleotides not matched to a gene: 13. The table came from immunoSEQ multiplex PCR; TCRdb's copy has only in-frame clones and leaves some out. The table lists 240,000 or so clones, 65% to 85% of them singletons, with around 0.68% in the top ten. The clonotype comes from a human donor in good health. Sequencing was carried out using CD4+ T cells from blood. V is TRBV10-1 and J is TRBJ2-3; 13 nucleotides line up with TRBD2. DNA for the CDR3: TGCGCCAGCAGTGAAAAAGGGACTAGCGGGGAGAGAAAGGCAGATACGCAGTATTTT. Protein: CASSEKGTSGERKADTQYF.